This TCR beta chain was found in a study of T cell responses to AZD1222 COVID-19 vaccine. Study-wide results and caveats: Baseline serostatus was positive in only a handful of AZD1222 recipients. With dominance at 160-218 and 743-854, vaccine-associated CD4 TCRs spanned spike. Donor demographics were predominantly white British with a female majority; clonal diversity may be underestimated. Unmutated regions of variants are reportedly targeted by nearly half of spike-specific TCRs.

Only one count was recorded for this clone. The antigen is unknown. Data came from immunoSEQ multiplex PCR; TCRdb stores just in-frame clones and leaves some out. The sample holds 120,000 or so clones, about 92% seen once. The CDR3 loop spans 16 amino acids. Losses at the gene ends were 0 bases for V and 5 bases for J; bases not matched to a gene: 4. The V gene's germline CDR1 is SGDLS and CDR2 YYNGEE. V usage is TRBV9 and J usage is TRBJ2-3; 12 bases agree with TRBD2. This specimen was peripheral blood, taken on day 0 of AZD1222 vaccination. The TCR comes from an adult in good health. CDR3 residues: CASSVVASGRGDTQYF. CDR3 DNA sequence: TGTGCCAGCAGCGTAGTGGCTAGCGGGAGGGGAGATACGCAGTATTTT. Looking up the rest from reference TRBV9 and TRBJ2-3 gives the full variable domain: DSGVTQTPKHLITATGQRVTLRCSPRSGDLSVYWYQQSLDQGLQFLIQYYNGEERAKGNILERFSAQQFPDLHSELNLSSLELGDSALYFCASSVVASGRGDTQYFGPGTRLTVL.